The 15 T cell receptor beta chains given below trace back to one sample, sequenced in a study of metastatic and nonmetastatic thyroid tumors. Not a single patient had been given any form of treatment at any point before undergoing thyroid surgery. TCRdb re-called clones from the PCR reads using MiXCR. The repertoire holds around 29,000 clones, with around 25% as singletons. Sequencing was carried out using blood. Receptor source: a female donor with papillary thyroid cancer or a benign thyroid nodule (not recorded which). Some clones in this sample may be carry-over from other donors' samples.

The table lists this clone with many counts. The V and J genes are TRBV7-3 and TRBJ2-1; 13 bases map to TRBD2. Germline V CDR1 and CDR2: SGHTA, FQGTGA. The ends lost 4 bases at V and 9 bases at J; junction bases unmatched: 6. CDR3 length equals 15 residues. CDR3 region: CASSSRTSGRTEQFF. For the CDR3, the DNA is TGTGCCAGCAGCTCCCGGACTAGCGGGAGAACTGAGCAGTTCTTC. Together with reference TRBV7-3 and TRBJ2-1, the CDR3 gives the full variable domain: GAGVSQTPSNKVTEKGKYVELRCDPISGHTALYWYRQSLGQGPEFLIYFQGTGAADDSGLPNDRFFAVRPEGSVSTLKIQRTERGDSAVYLCASSSRTSGRTEQFFGPGTRLTVL.

The chain combines TRBV28 with TRBJ1-5; 8 bases match TRBD1. Per germline, CDR1 MDHEN and CDR2 SYDVKM. The CDR3 contains 14 residues. With 6 bases clipped from V and 7 bases from J, the junction kept 8 bases outside the gene matches. The CDR3 here is CASRHPGGGQPQHF. The CDR3 nucleotides read TGTGCCAGCAGGCATCCAGGGGGCGGACAGCCCCAGCATTTT. Full variable domain (rest looked up from reference TRBV28 and TRBJ1-5): DVKVTQSSRYLVKRTGEKVFLECVQDMDHENMFWYRQDPGLGLRLIYFSYDVKMKEKGDIPEGYSVSREKKERFSLILESASTNQTSMYLCASRHPGGGQPQHFGDGTRLSIL.

The chain links TRBV6-2 or TRBV6-3 to TRBJ1-5; D not resolved. Per the germline V gene, CDR1 is MNHEY and CDR2 is SVGEGT. This CDR3 region has 15 residues. The germline V and J ends were trimmed by 0 bases and 6 bases, with 12 bases remaining between them. The CDR3 loop reads CASSYSAGMVQPQHF. The CDR3 DNA reads TGTGCCAGCAGTTACTCGGCAGGTATGGTTCAGCCCCAGCATTTT.

About this clone itself: A clone one base away is much larger, so this may be a read error. The chain has TRBV18 and TRBJ2-5, with D unresolved. The CDR3 loop spans 17 amino acids. V shed 0 bases and J shed 1 base, with 15 bases lying between them. Germline loops: CDR1 KGHSH, CDR2 LQKENI. CDR3 sequence: CASSPPLRLPVQETQYF. The DNA for the CDR3 is TGTGCCAGCTCACCACCACTACGGCTACCAGTCCAAGAGACCCAGTACTTC.

This clone was recorded many times. This chain connects TRBV7-9 to TRBJ2-2, with D perhaps TRBD2 (5 bases). The germline V gene has CDR1 SEHNR and CDR2 FQNEAQ (reference sequence). The CDR3 runs to 15 residues. The V gene lost 6 bases and the J gene lost 6 bases, with 17 bases spanning the gap. CDR3 sequence: CASRPASGSAGELFF. For the CDR3, the DNA is TGTGCCAGCAGACCTGCGAGCGGATCCGCCGGGGAGCTGTTTTTT.

This clone was seen once. The chain links TRBV20-1 to TRBJ2-1, with 8 bases that match TRBD2. Trimming took 5 bases from V and 4 from J; bases not matched to a gene: 7. This CDR3 region has 14 residues. Germline lookup yields CDR1 DFQATT and CDR2 SNEGSKA (reference sequence). The CDR3 bases are TGCAGTGCTCGGACTAGCTGGAGGTACAATGAGCAGTTCTTC. The encoded protein is CSARTSWRYNEQFF.

Ten or more counts support this clone. V gene TRBV9 combines with J gene TRBJ1-1; perhaps TRBD1 as D (5 bases). The CDR3 is 17 residues long. Trimming took 0 bases from V and 2 from J, leaving 17 bases between them. Germline V gene lookup returns CDR1 SGDLS and CDR2 YYNGEE. The DNA for the CDR3 is TGTGCCAGCAGCGTAGGGGGGGAGTCGGGACCCAACACTGAAGCTTTCTTT. Protein sequence: CASSVGGESGPNTEAFF.

The rearrangement uses TRBV11-2 and TRBJ2-1; possible D gene TRBD1, 5 bases. CDR3 length: 18 residues. V was trimmed by 0 bases and J by 5 bases, leaving 20 bases between them. Germline values: CDR1 SGHAT, CDR2 FQNNGV. CDR3 coding DNA: TGTGCCAGCAGCTTAGATCTAGGGGTAACTGGACACCACAATGAGCAGTTCTTC. It is translated as CASSLDLGVTGHHNEQFF.

This clone was seen at least ten times. The chain employs TRBV10-3 and TRBJ1-4, with TRBD1 identical over 9 bases. The CDR3 length is 16 residues. V shed 6 bases and J 2 bases; nucleotides not matched to a gene: 7. Germline CDR1 and CDR2: ENHRY and SYGVKD. The CDR3 sequence is CAISLTGQGTNEKLFF. The CDR3 DNA follows: TGTGCCATCAGCCTCACTGGACAGGGGACTAATGAAAAACTGTTTTTT.

The V call is TRBV7-3, the J call TRBJ2-1; tentative D call: TRBD2 (6 bases). Per the germline V gene, CDR1 is SGHTA and CDR2 is FQGTGA. Trimming stripped 4 bases from V and 2 bases from J, with 15 bases between. This CDR3 is built from 16 residues. CDR3 nucleotide sequence: TGTGCCAGCAGCTCCCCGGGGGAGAAAGCCTACAATGAGCAGTTCTTC. Its protein is CASSSPGEKAYNEQFF.

In this sample, this clone turned up many times. The chain employs TRBV20-1 and TRBJ2-3; D gene uncertain. CDR3 size: 16 residues. Per the germline V gene, CDR1 is DFQATT and CDR2 is SNEGSKA (reference sequence). The V end lost 3 bases, the J end lost 0 bases, and 16 bases lay between the germline ends. For the CDR3, the DNA is TGCAGTGCTAGGAATAGGGCCTCGCTTAGCACAGATACGCAGTATTTT. Protein sequence: CSARNRASLSTDTQYF.

Concerning this clone itself: The conserved phenylalanine or tryptophan normally closing the CDR3 is absent here, so this likely arose from a read error. The rearrangement uses TRBV7-6 and TRBJ1-1; D not certain. Trimming took off 6 bases at V and 0 bases at J, with 8 bases between the two ends. Germline V gene data show CDR1 as SGHVS and CDR2 as FNYEAQ. The CDR3 runs to 13 residues. CDR3 sequence: CASRLSMNTEAFS. In DNA, the CDR3 is TGTGCCAGCAGATTAAGTATGAACACTGAAGCTTTCTCT.

The chain links TRBV30 to TRBJ2-2, with 13 bases lining up with TRBD2. Per the germline V gene, CDR1 is GTSNPN and CDR2 is SVGIG (reference sequence). The junction had 4 bases not matched to a gene; V was cut back by 5 bases and J by 4 bases. The CDR3 has 15 amino acids. The CDR3 region has the DNA TGTGCCTGGGGGACTAGCGGGACACCCACCGGGGAGCTGTTTTTT. Its protein product is CAWGTSGTPTGELFF. Based on the CDR3 plus reference TRBV30 and TRBJ2-2, the full variable domain is SQTIHQWPATLVQPVGSPLSLECTVEGTSNPNLYWYRQAAGRGLQLLFYSVGIGQISSEVPQNLSASRPQDRQFILSSKKLLLSDSGFYLCAWGTSGTPTGELFFGEGSRLTVL.

This clone is medium-sized in the sample. The chain joins TRBV7-8 to TRBJ1-1; D remains ambiguous. The CDR3 extends over 13 amino acids. The V end was cut by 5 bases, the J end by 7 bases, with 14 bases between. In germline, CDR1 is SGHVS, CDR2 FQNEAQ. CDR3 sequence: CASSPRIEGEAFF. CDR3 nucleotide sequence: TGTGCCAGCAGCCCTCGAATCGAGGGTGAAGCTTTCTTT.

This clone has more than one count but fewer than ten. This sequence may be a read error, since a much larger clone differs from it by one base. This chain links TRBV24-1 with TRBJ2-3; D remains ambiguous. Trimming cost V 5 bases and J 2 bases, with 10 bases left between them. This CDR3 comprises 14 residues. The germline CDR1 and CDR2 sequences are KGHDR and SFDVKD. CDR3 bases: TGTGCCACCAGTGGGTCTAGAGACACAGATACGCAGTATTTT. This encodes CATSGSRDTDTQYF.